The T cell receptor beta chain under discussion was sequenced for a study of Graves' ophthalmopathy and Graves' hyperthyroidism (dated by TCRdb to 2017 to 2018). The study in broad terms: Peripheral blood was collected before any treatment was given, at the time of initial diagnosis. For independent validation, a separate cohort was made up of roughly 19 hyperthyroidism patients plus 17 patients who later progressed from hyperthyroidism to ophthalmopathy. In total, approximately 130 blood samples were TCR-sequenced: 43 ophthalmopathy, over 70 hyperthyroidism and about 17 hyperthyroidism-to-ophthalmopathy patients. Following sample collection, hyperthyroidism patients were given methimazole at a starting dose of 30 mg daily, and ophthalmopathy patients were given high-dose intravenous methylprednisolone. To explore V-J signatures that separate ophthalmopathy from hyperthyroidism, a discovery set of approximately 100 patients was enrolled, consisting of 40 to 45 with ophthalmopathy and around 57 with stable hyperthyroidism. T-cell repertoires of thyroid tissue and blood were compared in 5 or 6 hyperthyroidism patients. To tell Graves' ophthalmopathy apart from Graves' hyperthyroidism, and to predict which patients would progress to ophthalmopathy, the study relied on TCR beta repertoire signatures. Results the study describes overall, beyond this receptor: No statistical method was used to predetermine the sample size, and group allocation was not hidden from the investigators. Among expanded thyroid clonotypes with frequency above 0.001, most also showed up in blood, which suggests that blood repertoires may reflect the thyroid immune response. The 13-signature model separated ophthalmopathy from stable hyperthyroidism with approximately 85% sensitivity and about 81% specificity in cross-validation, and 80%/75% in the test set. In validation, the model predicted ophthalmopathy progression with about 70% sensitivity and 72.22% specificity; some 13 predicted patients were CT-confirmed with GO in a median of approximately 6.5 months.

Based on the germline V gene, the CDR1 and CDR2 sequences are SNHLY and FYNNEI. The CDR3 spans 14 residues, from the cysteine through the phenylalanine. Only the CDR3 DNA stays, 42 bases, in frame from base 1. Stable hyperthyroidism was defined as no progression to ophthalmopathy within 18 months of follow-up. Patients with hyperthyroidism were aged 18 to 65 years, had been newly diagnosed, and had a disease duration of less than 2 months. Patients were excluded if they had other autoimmune diseases, uncontrolled infections, pregnancy or lactation. Diagnosis relied on clinical symptoms, serum thyroxine, TRAb, thyroid ultrasound and orbital computed tomography. Using Ficoll-Paque density gradient centrifugation, PBMCs were isolated from 9.5 to 10 ml of fresh peripheral blood. Trizol reagent was used to extract the total RNA, and its quality was then checked on an Agilent 2100 Bioanalyzer. On this clonotype itself: Its specific antigen is unknown. Given a much more abundant clone one base away, this may be a read error.

For repertoire sequencing, TCR beta CDR3 regions were amplified from RNA transcripts. The first round of RT-PCR was done with HTBI primers and the Qiagen OneStep RT-PCR kit, and was followed by a second round of multiplex PCR, then size selection and purification. Sequencing of the libraries was carried out on an Illumina HiSeq2000 in paired-end mode with 100 bp reads. The authors processed their data as follows. SOAPnuke was used for read processing, and reads with adapters, uncalled bases, a mean Phred below 15, or no exact constant-primer or identifier match were discarded. COPE v1.2.5 was used to merge high-quality paired reads. Each unique nucleotide sequence was defined as a clonotype, and clonotypes were aligned to IMGT TRB V, D and J references with MiTCR v1.1. The analysis was limited to V-J combinations with a frequency above 0.0001, which together covered roughly 99% of the repertoires. For each V-J combination, a TCR clonal expansion and chaos score was defined as the ratio of F50 clonal expansion to chaos observed in the TCRdist matrix. Features were reduced by Welch's t-statistics and random forest to roughly 14 V-J combinations, which fed a naive Bayes classifier. Thyroid-blood repertoire similarity was quantified with the Morisita-Horn index. The raw public data were reprocessed by TCRdb itself: fastp quality trimming at Q25, MiXCR clonotype calling, in-frame beta chains only. Rows merge per CDR3 protein into single entries with the most common DNA and genes. What appears here as the V and J calls and clone size reflects TCRdb's work, not the paper's. In all, the sample holds some 370,000 distinct CDR3 sequences, and roughly a sixth of those were seen once. The ten largest make up around 2.4% of the sample.

Sequenced input: peripheral blood. The chain employs TRBV2 and TRBJ1-1; TRBD1 lines up with 9 middle nucleotides. The source of this sequence is an adult woman with stable Graves' hyperthyroidism. The DNA sequence reads TGTGCCAGCAGTGCCACAGGGGGCTTTACTGGAGCTTTCTTT. Translated, this is CASSATGGFTGAFF.